The 22 T cell receptor beta chains reported below all come from one sample, sequenced in a study of T-cell reconstitution after alpha-beta-depleted transplantation in children. A TCRbeta library incorporating unique molecular identifiers was prepared. TCRdb used MiXCR to reprocess the PCR reads, holding one entry per CDR3 protein. The sample includes approximately 500,000 distinct CDR3 sequences, roughly a tenth of them seen just once. Sequencing was performed on PBMCs, taken before TCRalphabeta/CD19-depleted stem cell transplant. These receptors all come from a child under 10 years old with inherited bone marrow failure, due to receive a stem cell transplant.

This clonotype was seen more than once but under ten times. V usage is TRBV5-1 and J usage is TRBJ2-1, with 7 bases matching TRBD2. Germline V gives CDR1 SGHRS, CDR2 YFSETQ. This CDR3 is 16 amino acids long. V trimming: 4 bases; J trimming: 9 bases; junction bases outside the gene matches: 16. CDR3 coding DNA: TGCGCCAGCAGCCTGGACACTTGGACTAGTGATGTTGAGCAGTTCTTC. Translated: CASSLDTWTSDVEQFF.

This clonotype was seen just once. V and J are TRBV6-2 or TRBV6-3 and TRBJ2-3, with 7 bases that match TRBD1. The junction had 9 bases not matched to a gene; V was cut back by 6 bases and J by 3 bases. The CDR3 spans 15 residues. Per the germline V gene, CDR1 is MNHEY and CDR2 is SVGEGT. CDR3 in DNA: TGTGCCAGCAGGAGACAGGGACCACCTACAGATACGCAGTATTTT. It translates to CASRRQGPPTDTQYF.

This clonotype was found many times. The J gene is TRBJ1-2, the V gene TRBV7-9; D not certain. Germline V gene lookup returns CDR1 SEHNR and CDR2 FQNEAQ (reference sequence). V was clipped by 2 bases and J by 6 bases, with 10 bases between them. The CDR3 is 13 residues long. This CDR3 is CASSLFTGNGYTF. DNA of the CDR3: TGTGCCAGCAGCTTATTTACCGGGAATGGCTACACCTTC.

This clonotype was detected many times. The chain combines TRBV5-1 with TRBJ2-1, with no clear D. From germline, CDR1 is SGHRS and CDR2 YFSETQ. V shed 4 bases and J shed 6 bases, with 8 bases lying between them. This CDR3 region has 12 residues. Here the CDR3 DNA reads TGCGCCAGCAGCAGTGAACGCAATGAGCAGTTCTTC. Its translation is CASSSERNEQFF.

This clonotype was counted at least ten times. The chain carries TRBV7-9 and TRBJ2-5; D ambiguous. The V gene lost 5 bases and the J gene lost 1 base, with 8 bases spanning the gap. CDR3 size: 13 residues. Germline-derived CDR1 and CDR2 are SEHNR and FQNEAQ (reference sequence). CDR3 region: CASSAPSQETQYF. CDR3 nucleotide sequence: TGTGCCAGCAGCGCGCCAAGCCAAGAGACCCAGTACTTC.

This clonotype has a count of ten or more. The J gene is TRBJ2-7, the V gene TRBV20-1; D possibly corresponds to TRBD1 (5 bases). Between the trimmed V and J ends, which lost 0 bases and 2 bases, there was a span of 11 bases. Germline CDR1 and CDR2: DFQATT and SNEGSKA (reference sequence). The length of the CDR3 is 14 residues. As DNA, the CDR3 is TGCAGTGCTAGAGATTCAGGGTTCCCCTACGAGCAGTACTTC. Residues: CSARDSGFPYEQYF.

Many counts were recorded for this clonotype. The J gene is TRBJ2-7, the V gene TRBV2, with TRBD2 matching 9 bases. CDR1 SNHLY and CDR2 FYNNEI come from the germline V gene. The ends lost 7 bases at V and 6 bases at J; junction bases unmatched: 19. The CDR3 is 17 residues long. This CDR3 reads CASTKDWDSGTSIEQYF. CDR3 nucleotide sequence: TGTGCCAGCACCAAAGATTGGGACTCCGGGACTAGCATCGAGCAGTACTTC.

There are many counts of this clonotype. The J gene is TRBJ2-1, the V gene TRBV5-1; 14 bases align to TRBD2. This CDR3 is 17 amino acids long. The V and J ends lost 3 bases and 5 bases, in that order; junction bases with no gene match: 7. Germline lookup yields CDR1 SGHRS and CDR2 YFSETQ. The CDR3 here is CASSSPLGLAGDNEQFF. CDR3 bases: TGCGCCAGCAGCTCCCCATTGGGACTAGCGGGAGACAATGAGCAGTTCTTC.

This clonotype was counted at least ten times. The chain recombines TRBV12-3 or TRBV12-4 with TRBJ2-3, with TRBD2 as a possible D gene (5 bases). The CDR3 is 15 amino acids. V shed 5 bases and J shed 7 bases, with 19 bases lying between them. CDR3 in amino acids: CASSPSLFVPYTQYF. The CDR3 DNA reads as TGTGCCAGCAGTCCTAGCCTGTTCGTTCCATATACGCAGTATTTT.

Many counts were recorded for this clonotype. This chain connects TRBV4-1 to TRBJ1-5, with 8 bases fitting TRBD1. J was trimmed by 2 bases and V by 4 bases; bases with no gene match: 7. Germline V gene data show CDR1 as MGHRA and CDR2 as YSYEKL. CDR3 length: 16 amino acids. The CDR3 bases are TGCGCCAGCAGCCCTACTTCGGGACAGGGCAATCAGCCCCAGCATTTT. Translation: CASSPTSGQGNQPQHF.

This clonotype was picked up a small number of times. The rearrangement joins TRBV20-1 to TRBJ2-7; 7 bases match TRBD1. CDR1 DFQATT and CDR2 SNEGSKA come from the germline V gene (reference sequence). The CDR3 extends over 14 amino acids. With V trimmed by 5 bases and J by 3 bases, 10 bases remained unmatched. The CDR3 nucleotides read TGCAGTGCTGGACAACGACAGGGCCTCTACGAGCAGTACTTC. This codes for CSAGQRQGLYEQYF.

The chain links TRBV29-1 to TRBJ2-1; 10 positions match TRBD2. Unmatched junction bases numbered 15, after V lost 6 bases and J lost 4 bases. This CDR3 contains 17 residues. Germline lookup yields CDR1 SQVTM and CDR2 ANQGSEA. The CDR3 nucleotides are TGCAGCGTCACCCGGTGGGTAGCGGGAGGCCCGTACAATGAGCAGTTCTTC. It codes for CSVTRWVAGGPYNEQFF.

The chain is built from TRBV5-6 and TRBJ2-3; D may be TRBD1 or TRBD2 (6 bases each). Deletions cut 3 bases from V and 2 bases from J, with 10 bases between. Germline CDR1 SGHDT, CDR2 YYEEEE. CDR3 length: 14 amino acids. DNA for the CDR3: TGTGCCAGCAGCTCCGGGGGCGACACAGATACGCAGTATTTT. Protein: CASSSGGDTDTQYF.

There are a few counts of this clonotype. Written as DNA, the CDR3 is TGTGCCTGGAGTATAGGACAGGGGGTCGGTGGCTACACCTTC. It codes for CAWSIGQGVGGYTF. The rearrangement links TRBV30 to TRBJ1-2; 10 positions match TRBD1. CDR3 length: 14 residues. After removal of 2 bases from V and 7 bases from J, the junction contained 7 bases not matched to a gene. CDR1 and CDR2 (germline): GTSNPN, SVGIG (reference sequence).

This clonotype was seen only a few times. V gene TRBV10-2 combines with J gene TRBJ2-3; the D is unclear. The germline gives CDR1 WSHSY, CDR2 SAAADI. The CDR3 runs 12 residues. The V and J ends lost 4 bases and 4 bases respectively, with 6 bases between them. DNA of the CDR3: TGCGCCAGCAGTGTGCGAGCAGATACGCAGTATTTT. Translated: CASSVRADTQYF.

This clonotype was seen a handful of times. The V gene is TRBV19, the J gene TRBJ2-7; 9 positions agree with TRBD2. The germline CDR1 and CDR2 sequences are LNHDA and SQIVND (reference sequence). The junction had 8 bases not matched to a gene; V was cut back by 2 bases and J by 3 bases. The CDR3 contains 16 residues. CDR3 nucleotides: TGTGCCAGTAGTATAAGTTCAGAGACTAGCGGCTACGAGCAGTACTTC. Protein sequence: CASSISSETSGYEQYF.

At least ten counts were recorded for this clonotype. The chain has TRBV7-9 and TRBJ1-4; 9 bases align to TRBD1. The CDR3 length is 14 residues. CDR1 SEHNR and CDR2 FQNEAQ come from the germline V gene (reference sequence). The ends lost 8 bases at V and 5 bases at J; junction bases unmatched: 6. CDR3 region: CASSLGTGNEKLFF. As DNA, the CDR3 is TGTGCCAGCTCACTCGGGACAGGGAATGAAAAACTGTTTTTT.

The chain is built from TRBV7-8 and TRBJ2-3; the match to TRBD2 covers 7 bases. V trimming: 5 bases; J trimming: 4 bases; junction bases outside the gene matches: 12. Germline V gene data show CDR1 as SGHVS and CDR2 as FQNEAQ. This CDR3 spans 16 amino acids. The CDR3 loop is CASSPWWRESSDTQYF. DNA for the CDR3: TGTGCCAGCAGCCCTTGGTGGCGGGAGAGTTCAGATACGCAGTATTTT.

This clonotype was seen repeatedly, ten times or more. J is TRBJ2-1 and V is TRBV29-1; no firm D call. V lost 8 bases and J 8 bases, leaving 13 bases between the germline ends. The CDR3 consists of 11 residues. Per the germline V gene, CDR1 is SQVTM and CDR2 is ANQGSEA. CDR3 in DNA: TGCAGCACCTACCCCGGAGATGAGCAGTTCTTC. Its protein product is CSTYPGDEQFF.

This clonotype was counted ten times or more. This sequence joins TRBV20-1 and TRBJ2-5; D remains ambiguous. The CDR3 is 12 residues long. V shed 5 bases and J shed 2 bases, with 9 bases lying between them. Looked up from germline, CDR1 is DFQATT and CDR2 is SNEGSKA (reference sequence). The chain's CDR3 is CSAGVGQETQYF. The CDR3 bases are TGCAGTGCTGGGGTGGGGCAAGAGACCCAGTACTTC.

This clonotype has at least ten counts. V and J are TRBV12-3 or TRBV12-4 and TRBJ2-2, with D uncertain. This CDR3 has 13 amino acids. Between the trimmed V and J ends, which lost 5 bases and 7 bases, there was a span of 11 bases. CDR3 residues: CASSRQEFGELFF. The CDR3 region has the DNA TGTGCCAGCAGTCGTCAGGAGTTCGGGGAGCTGTTTTTT.

This clonotype came up many times. V usage is TRBV27 and J usage is TRBJ2-3, with 9 bases matching TRBD2. Per germline, CDR1 MNHEY and CDR2 SMNVEV (reference sequence). The J segment lost 2 bases and the V segment lost 4 bases, leaving 4 bases of the junction unmatched. CDR3 length: 15 amino acids. DNA of the CDR3: TGTGCCAGCAGTTCCGGACTAGCGAACACAGATACGCAGTATTTT. Encoded protein: CASSSGLANTDTQYF.